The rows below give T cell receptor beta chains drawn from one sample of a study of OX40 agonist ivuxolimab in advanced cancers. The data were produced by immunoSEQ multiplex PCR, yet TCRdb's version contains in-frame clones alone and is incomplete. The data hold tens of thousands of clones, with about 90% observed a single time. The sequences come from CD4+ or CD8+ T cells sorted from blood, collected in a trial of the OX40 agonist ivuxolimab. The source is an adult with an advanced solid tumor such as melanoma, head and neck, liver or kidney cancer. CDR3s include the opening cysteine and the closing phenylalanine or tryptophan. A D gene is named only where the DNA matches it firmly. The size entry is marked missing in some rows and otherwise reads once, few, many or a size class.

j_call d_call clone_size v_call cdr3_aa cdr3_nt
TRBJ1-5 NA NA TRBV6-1 CASSPKDNQPQHF TGTGCCAGCAGTCCGAAGGACAATCAGCCCCAGCATTTT
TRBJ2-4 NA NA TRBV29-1 CSVLAEAKNIQYF TGCAGCGTTTTAGCGGAGGCCAAAAACATTCAGTACTTC
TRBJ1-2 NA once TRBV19 CASRLAGKAPNYGYTF TGTGCCAGTAGATTGGCAGGGAAAGCCCCTAACTATGGCTACACCTTC
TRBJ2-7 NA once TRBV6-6 CASSYRYEGEQYF TGTGCCAGCAGTTACCGCTATGAGGGCGAGCAGTACTTC
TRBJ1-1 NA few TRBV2 CASSEGVNTEAFF TGTGCCAGCAGTGAAGGTGTGAACACTGAAGCTTTCTTT
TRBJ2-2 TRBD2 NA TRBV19 CASRGDYNTGELFF TGTGCCAGTAGGGGGGACTATAACACCGGGGAGCTGTTTTTT
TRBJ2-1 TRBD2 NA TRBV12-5 CASRMGLAGVDEQFF TGTGCTAGTAGAATGGGACTAGCGGGAGTTGATGAGCAGTTCTTC
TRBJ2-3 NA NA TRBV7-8 CASSLAGFGSTDTQYF TGTGCCAGCAGCTTAGCAGGGTTCGGAAGCACAGATACGCAGTATTTT
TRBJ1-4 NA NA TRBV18 CASSPQVQTNEKLFF TGTGCCAGCTCACCACAGGTACAGACGAATGAAAAACTGTTTTTT
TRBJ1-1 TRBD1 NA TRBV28 CASGKDRRNTEAFF TGTGCCAGCGGCAAGGACAGGCGGAATACTGAAGCTTTCTTT
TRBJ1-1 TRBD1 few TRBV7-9 CASSLTGTGGKGEAFF TGTGCCAGCAGCTTAACGGGGACAGGGGGTAAGGGTGAAGCTTTCTTT
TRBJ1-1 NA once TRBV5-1 CASSLAGRDEAFF TGCGCCAGCAGCTTGGCCGGGAGGGATGAAGCTTTCTTT
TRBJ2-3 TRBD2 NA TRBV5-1 CASSLGRLADVTDTQYF TGCGCCAGCAGCTTGGGGAGGCTAGCGGATGTCACAGATACGCAGTATTTT
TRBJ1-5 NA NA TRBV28 CASSHYRGSDQPQHF TGTGCCAGCAGTCACTATCGGGGCTCTGATCAGCCCCAGCATTTT
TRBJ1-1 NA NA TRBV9 CASSVGVSTEAFF TGTGCCAGCAGCGTAGGGGTCAGCACTGAAGCTTTCTTT
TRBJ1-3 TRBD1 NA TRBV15 CATSRDLTGVGTIYF TGTGCCACCAGCAGAGATCTAACAGGGGTAGGAACCATATATTTT
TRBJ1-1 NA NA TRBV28 CASSPRGGVNTEAFF TGTGCCAGCAGTCCTCGGGGAGGCGTGAACACTGAAGCTTTCTTT
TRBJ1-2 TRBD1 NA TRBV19 CASRDTGVGYGYTF TGTGCCAGTAGGGATACAGGGGTTGGCTATGGCTACACCTTC
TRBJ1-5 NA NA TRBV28 CASSSGVLPQHF TGTGCCAGCAGTTCGGGGGTCTTGCCCCAGCATTTT
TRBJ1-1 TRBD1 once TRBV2 CASRETQGARTEAFF TGTGCCAGCAGGGAAACTCAGGGGGCTCGGACTGAAGCTTTCTTT
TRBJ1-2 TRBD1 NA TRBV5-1 CASSFAGWTGGGYTF TGCGCCAGCAGCTTCGCCGGGTGGACAGGCGGTGGCTACACCTTC
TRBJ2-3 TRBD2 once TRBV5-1 CASSGSGGTDTQYF TGCGCCAGCAGCGGTAGCGGGGGCACAGATACGCAGTATTTT
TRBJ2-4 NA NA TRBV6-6 CASSYSLAKNIQYF TGTGCCAGCAGTTACTCCCTAGCCAAAAACATTCAGTACTTC
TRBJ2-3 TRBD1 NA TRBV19 CASSMDGQGTDTQYF TGTGCCAGTAGTATGGACGGACAGGGCACAGATACGCAGTATTTT
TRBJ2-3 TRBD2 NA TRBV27 CASRGLAATDTQYF TGTGCCAGCAGGGGACTAGCCGCCACAGATACGCAGTATTTT
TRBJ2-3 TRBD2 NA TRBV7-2 CASSLGFSGSVSDTQYF TGTGCCAGCAGCTTAGGGTTTAGCGGGAGTGTGTCAGATACGCAGTATTTT
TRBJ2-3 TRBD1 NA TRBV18 CASSRGTGGKDTQYF TGTGCCAGCTCCCGCGGGACAGGGGGCAAGGATACGCAGTATTTT
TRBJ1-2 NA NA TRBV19 CASNVGAGSYGYTF TGTGCCAGTAACGTAGGTGCAGGGTCCTATGGCTACACCTTC
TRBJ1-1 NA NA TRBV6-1 CASSKLARGSPEAFF TGTGCCAGCAGTAAATTGGCCCGGGGGTCTCCTGAAGCTTTCTTT
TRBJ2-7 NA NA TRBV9 CASSAGTEQYF TGTGCCAGCAGCGCGGGGACCGAGCAGTACTTC
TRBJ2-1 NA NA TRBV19 CASSRIATHNEQFF TGTGCCAGTAGTCGGATAGCGACCCACAATGAGCAGTTCTTC
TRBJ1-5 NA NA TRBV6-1 CASSAEMLNQPQHF TGTGCCAGCAGCGCGGAAATGCTCAATCAGCCCCAGCATTTT
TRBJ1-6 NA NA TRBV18 CASSPRSRDSPLHF TGTGCCAGCTCACCCCGATCGCGTGATTCACCCCTCCACTTT
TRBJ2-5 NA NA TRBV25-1 CASSDAAQETQYF TGTGCCAGCAGTGACGCAGCCCAAGAGACCCAGTACTTC
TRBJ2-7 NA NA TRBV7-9 CASSLQGTGIIEQYF TGTGCCAGCAGCTTACAAGGTACAGGGATAATCGAGCAGTACTTC
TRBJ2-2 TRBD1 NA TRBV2 CASSPRTGGTGELFF TGTGCCAGCAGTCCTCGGACAGGGGGGACCGGGGAGCTGTTTTTT
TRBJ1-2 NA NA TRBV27 CASSPTSQYGYTF TGTGCCAGCAGTCCGACTAGCCAGTATGGCTACACCTTC
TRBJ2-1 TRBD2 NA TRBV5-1 CASSLASGSVYNEQFF TGCGCCAGCAGCTTGGCTAGCGGGAGTGTCTACAATGAGCAGTTCTTC
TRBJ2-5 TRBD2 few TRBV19 CASSPPGTSGRAIETQYF TGTGCCAGTAGTCCACCTGGGACTAGCGGGAGGGCCATAGAGACCCAGTACTTC
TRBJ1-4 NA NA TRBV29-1 CSVGSSNEKLFF TGCAGCGTCGGGAGCTCTAATGAAAAACTGTTTTTT
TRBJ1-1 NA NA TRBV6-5 CASRRGVNTEAFF TGTGCCAGCAGAAGGGGGGTGAACACTGAAGCTTTCTTT
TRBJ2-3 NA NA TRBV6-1 CASSAYRVLTDTQYF TGTGCCAGCAGTGCTTACAGGGTTCTAACAGATACGCAGTATTTT
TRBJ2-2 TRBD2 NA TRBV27 CASSLQKGGRLFF TGTGCCAGCAGTTTACAAAAAGGCGGGAGGCTGTTTTTT
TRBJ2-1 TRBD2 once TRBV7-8 CASSSTSDNEQFF TGTGCCAGCAGCTCTACTAGCGACAATGAGCAGTTCTTC
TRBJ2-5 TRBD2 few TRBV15 CATSRKSSGSGETQYF TGTGCCACCAGCAGAAAATCTAGCGGGAGCGGAGAGACCCAGTACTTC
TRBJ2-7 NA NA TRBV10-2 CASSDSYEQYF TGCGCCAGCAGTGACTCCTACGAGCAGTACTTC
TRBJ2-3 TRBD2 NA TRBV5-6 CASSLLGTSGTDTQYF TGTGCCAGCAGCTTGTTGGGGACTAGCGGCACAGATACGCAGTATTTT
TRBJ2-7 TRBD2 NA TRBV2 CAGAIGRAFYEQYF TGTGCCGGCGCGATAGGGAGGGCCTTTTACGAGCAGTACTTC
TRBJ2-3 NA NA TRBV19 CASEDTGATSTDTQYF TGTGCCAGCGAGGATACTGGAGCGACTAGCACAGATACGCAGTATTTT
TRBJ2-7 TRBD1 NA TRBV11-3 CASSLGGQKQYF TGTGCCAGCAGCTTAGGGGGACAGAAGCAGTACTTC
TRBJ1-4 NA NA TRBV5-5 CASSLGGVGEKLFF TGTGCCAGCAGCTTGGGAGGGGTAGGGGAAAAACTGTTTTTT
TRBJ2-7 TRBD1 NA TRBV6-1 CASKTGVDEQYF TGTGCCAGCAAGACAGGGGTTGACGAGCAGTACTTC
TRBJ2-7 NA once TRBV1 CTSSQAGDRPNEQYF TGCACCAGCAGCCAAGCCGGCGACAGGCCCAACGAGCAGTACTTC
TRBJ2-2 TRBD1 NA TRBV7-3 CASSLNQGAGTGELFF TGTGCCAGCAGCTTAAATCAGGGGGCGGGCACCGGGGAGCTGTTTTTT
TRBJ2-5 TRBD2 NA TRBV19 CASSTSGRRETQYF TGTGCCAGTAGTACTAGCGGGAGAAGGGAGACCCAGTACTTC
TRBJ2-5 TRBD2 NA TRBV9 CASSYGGDEETQYF TGTGCCAGCAGCTACGGGGGGGACGAAGAGACCCAGTACTTC
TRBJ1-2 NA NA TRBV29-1 CSVDRGIHGYTF TGCAGCGTTGATAGGGGGATCCATGGCTACACCTTC
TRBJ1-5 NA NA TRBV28 CASSLGQGGQPQHF TGTGCCAGCAGTTTGGGGCAGGGCGGCCAGCCCCAGCATTTT
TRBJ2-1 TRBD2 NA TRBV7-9 CASSAASGRAIYNEQFF TGTGCCAGCAGCGCGGCTAGCGGGAGGGCCATCTACAATGAGCAGTTCTTC
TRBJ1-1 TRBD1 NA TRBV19 CASTGTGGVDTEAFF TGTGCCAGTACCGGGACAGGGGGCGTCGACACTGAAGCTTTCTTT